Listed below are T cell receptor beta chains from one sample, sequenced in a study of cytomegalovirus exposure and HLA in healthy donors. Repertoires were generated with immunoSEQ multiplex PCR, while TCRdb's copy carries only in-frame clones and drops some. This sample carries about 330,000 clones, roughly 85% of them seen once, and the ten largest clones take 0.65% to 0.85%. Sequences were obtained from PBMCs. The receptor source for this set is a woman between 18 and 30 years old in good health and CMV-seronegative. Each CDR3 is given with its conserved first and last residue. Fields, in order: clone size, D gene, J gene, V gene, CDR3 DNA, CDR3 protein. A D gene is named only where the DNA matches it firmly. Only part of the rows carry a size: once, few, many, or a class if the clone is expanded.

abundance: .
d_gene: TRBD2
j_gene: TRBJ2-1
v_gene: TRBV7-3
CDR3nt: TGTGCCAGCAGCGCCGCCGCTAGCGGGATTCTCTACAATGAGCAGTTCTTC
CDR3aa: CASSAAASGILYNEQFF

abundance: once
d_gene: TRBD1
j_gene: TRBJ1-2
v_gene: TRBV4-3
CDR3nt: TGCGCCAGCAGCCAAGAATACCTGACAGGGGGCCTGAACTATGGCTACACCTTC
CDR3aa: CASSQEYLTGGLNYGYTF

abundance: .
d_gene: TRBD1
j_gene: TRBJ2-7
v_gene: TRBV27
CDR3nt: TGTGCCAGCAGCCTAGGGACAGGGGCCTCCTACGAGCAGTACTTC
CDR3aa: CASSLGTGASYEQYF

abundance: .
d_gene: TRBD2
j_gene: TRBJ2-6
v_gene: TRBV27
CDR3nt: TGTGCCAGCAGTCCGCCACTAGCGGAGAGCTCTGGGGCCAACGTCCTGACTTTC
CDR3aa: CASSPPLAESSGANVLTF

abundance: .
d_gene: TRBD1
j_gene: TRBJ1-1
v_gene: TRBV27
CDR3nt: TGTGCCAGCAGGCGCGACGGACAGGGGGCCACTGAAGCTTTCTTT
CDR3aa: CASRRDGQGATEAFF

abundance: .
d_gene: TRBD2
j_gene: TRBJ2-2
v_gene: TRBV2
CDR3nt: TGTGCCAGCACGCGGGAGGGAGGAGCTAGCGGGGAGCTGTTTTTT
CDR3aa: CASTREGGASGELFF

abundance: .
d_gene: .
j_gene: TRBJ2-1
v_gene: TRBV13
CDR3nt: TGTGCCAGCAGCCCCCCCCCGCAGAGGGTCTACAATGAGCAGTTCTTC
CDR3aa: CASSPPPQRVYNEQFF

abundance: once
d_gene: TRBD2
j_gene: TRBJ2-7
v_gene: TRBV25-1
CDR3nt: TGTGCCACAGGGACTAGCGGACGCTCCTACGAGCAGTACTTC
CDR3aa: CATGTSGRSYEQYF

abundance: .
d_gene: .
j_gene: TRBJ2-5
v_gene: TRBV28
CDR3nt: TGTGCCAGCAGTTTAAGGGCGGGATGGGAGACCCAGTACTTC
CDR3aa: CASSLRAGWETQYF

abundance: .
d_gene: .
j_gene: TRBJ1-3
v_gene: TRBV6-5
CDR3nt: TGTGCCAGCAGTGAAGGGGGGGGGCCGAACACCATATATTTT
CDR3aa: CASSEGGGPNTIYF

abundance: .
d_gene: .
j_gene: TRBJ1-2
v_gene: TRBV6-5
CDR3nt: TGTGCCAGCAGTTACGTCCGGGGGGAACGGAGCTACACCTTC
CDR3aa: CASSYVRGERSYTF

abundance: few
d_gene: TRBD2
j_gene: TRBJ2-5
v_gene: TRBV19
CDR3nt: TGTGCCAGTACTAGCGGGAACCAAGAGACCCAGTACTTC
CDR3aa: CASTSGNQETQYF

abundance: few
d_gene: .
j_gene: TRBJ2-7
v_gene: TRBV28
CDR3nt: TGTGCCAGCAGTTTATCAGGGACCTACGAGCAGTACTTC
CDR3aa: CASSLSGTYEQYF

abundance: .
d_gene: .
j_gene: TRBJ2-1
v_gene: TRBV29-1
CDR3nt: TGCAGCGTGGTCCCGTTCGAGGATGAGCAGTTCTTC
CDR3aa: CSVVPFEDEQFF

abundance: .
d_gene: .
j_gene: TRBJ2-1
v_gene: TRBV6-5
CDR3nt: TGTGCCAGCAGTTACGCGGGGGCGGGAACCTACAATGAGCAGTTCTTC
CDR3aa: CASSYAGAGTYNEQFF

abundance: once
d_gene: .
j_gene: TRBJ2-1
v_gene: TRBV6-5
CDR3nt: TGTGCCAGCAGTTACTCTGGTAGCTCCTACAATGAGCAGTTCTTC
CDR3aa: CASSYSGSSYNEQFF

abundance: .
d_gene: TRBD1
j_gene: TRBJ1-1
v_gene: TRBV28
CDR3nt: TGTGCCAGCAGTTTGCAGGGGGCGCTAGGGAACACTGAAGCTTTCTTT
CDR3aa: CASSLQGALGNTEAFF

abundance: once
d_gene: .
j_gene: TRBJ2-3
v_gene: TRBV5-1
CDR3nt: TGCGCCAGCAGCTTGGATGGGCCTGACACAGATACGCAGTATTTT
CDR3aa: CASSLDGPDTDTQYF

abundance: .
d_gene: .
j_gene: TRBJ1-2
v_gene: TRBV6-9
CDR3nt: TGTGCCAGCAGTTACGCTACTTCCTATGGAGGGTACACCTTC
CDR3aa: CASSYATSYGGYTF

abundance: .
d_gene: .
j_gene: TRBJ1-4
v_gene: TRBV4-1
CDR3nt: TGCGCCAGCAGCCAAGACACCCTCCCTAATGGAAAACTGTTTTTT
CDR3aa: CASSQDTLPNGKLFF

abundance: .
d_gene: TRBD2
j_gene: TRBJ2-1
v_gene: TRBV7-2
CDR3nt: TGTGCCAGCAGCCTATTGGGACTAGCGGCCTACAATGAGCAGTTCTTC
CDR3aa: CASSLLGLAAYNEQFF

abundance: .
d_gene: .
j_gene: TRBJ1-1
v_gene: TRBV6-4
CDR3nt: TGTGCCAGCAGTGAATTTGCGGACACTGAAGCTTTCTTT
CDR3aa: CASSEFADTEAFF

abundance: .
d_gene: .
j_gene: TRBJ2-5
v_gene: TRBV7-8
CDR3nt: TGTGCCAGCAGCTTAGCGTATATCGGGGTGGAGGAGACCCAGTACTTC
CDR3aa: CASSLAYIGVEETQYF

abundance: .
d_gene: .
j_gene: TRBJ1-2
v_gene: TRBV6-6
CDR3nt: TGTGCCAGCAGTTACACCTCTGACTCGGGCTACACCTTC
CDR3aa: CASSYTSDSGYTF

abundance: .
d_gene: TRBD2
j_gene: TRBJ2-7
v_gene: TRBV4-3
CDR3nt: TGCGCCAGCAGCCAAGCAGGTGGGCTAGCGGAAACCTACGAGCAGTACTTC
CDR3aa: CASSQAGGLAETYEQYF

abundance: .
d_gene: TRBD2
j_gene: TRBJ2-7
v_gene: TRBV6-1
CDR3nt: TGTGCCAGCAGAGGACTAGCGGGAGGGCCGGACGAGCAGTACTTC
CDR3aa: CASRGLAGGPDEQYF

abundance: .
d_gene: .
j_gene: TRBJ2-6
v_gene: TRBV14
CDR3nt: TGTGCCAGCAGCCAAGGTCCGACAACCTGGGCCAACGTCCTGACTTTC
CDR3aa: CASSQGPTTWANVLTF

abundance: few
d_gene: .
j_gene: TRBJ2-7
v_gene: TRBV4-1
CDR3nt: TGCGCCAGCAGCCAAGAACCGGTCTCGCGGGACTCGGCCTACGAGCAGTACTTC
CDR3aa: CASSQEPVSRDSAYEQYF

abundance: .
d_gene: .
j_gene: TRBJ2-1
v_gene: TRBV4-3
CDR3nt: TGCGCCAGCAGCCAAGGAGGGGGGGATGAGCAGTTCTTC
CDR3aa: CASSQGGGDEQFF

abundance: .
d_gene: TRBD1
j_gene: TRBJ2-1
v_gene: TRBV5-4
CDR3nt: TGTGCCAGCAGCTTGCGAGGGGGCCCTTCCTACAATGAGCAGTTCTTC
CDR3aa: CASSLRGGPSYNEQFF

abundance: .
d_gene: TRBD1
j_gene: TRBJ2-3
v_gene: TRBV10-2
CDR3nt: TGCGCCAGCAGTGGACAGGGAACAGATACGCAGTATTTT
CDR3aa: CASSGQGTDTQYF

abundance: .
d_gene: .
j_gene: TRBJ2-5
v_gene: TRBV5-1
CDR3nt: TGCGCCAGCAGCTTGATAGTCTCGGGACAAATTTTCGTGCAAGAGACCCAGTACTTC
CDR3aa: CASSLIVSGQIFVQETQYF

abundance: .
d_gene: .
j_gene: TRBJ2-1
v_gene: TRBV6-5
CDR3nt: TGTGCCAGCAGTTACGGTAGCGGCTACAATGAGCAGTTCTTC
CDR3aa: CASSYGSGYNEQFF

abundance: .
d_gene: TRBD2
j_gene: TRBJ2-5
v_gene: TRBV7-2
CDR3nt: TGTGCCAGCAGCCAGACTAGCTTCCCAGAGACCCAGTACTTC
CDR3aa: CASSQTSFPETQYF

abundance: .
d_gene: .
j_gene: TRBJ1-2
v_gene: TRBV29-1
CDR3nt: TGCAGCGGGTGGTCAGGGGACCAGGACTATGGCTACACCTTC
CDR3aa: CSGWSGDQDYGYTF

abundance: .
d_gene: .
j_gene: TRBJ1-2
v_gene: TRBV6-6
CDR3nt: TGTGCCAGCGGCCGACAGAGCAACTATGGCTACACCTTC
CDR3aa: CASGRQSNYGYTF

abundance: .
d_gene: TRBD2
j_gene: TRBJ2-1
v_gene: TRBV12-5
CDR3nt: TGTGCTAGTGGTTTGGGGATAGCGGGACTCGGCAATGAGCAGTTCTTC
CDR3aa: CASGLGIAGLGNEQFF

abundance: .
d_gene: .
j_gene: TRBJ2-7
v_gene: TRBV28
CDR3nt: TGTGCCAGCAGTGAAACGGGGACAAGCTCCTACGAGCAGTACTTC
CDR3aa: CASSETGTSSYEQYF

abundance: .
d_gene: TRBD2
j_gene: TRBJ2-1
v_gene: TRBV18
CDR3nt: TGTGCCAGCTCACCCCTAGCGGGAGGGGACAATGAGCAGTTCTTC
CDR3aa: CASSPLAGGDNEQFF

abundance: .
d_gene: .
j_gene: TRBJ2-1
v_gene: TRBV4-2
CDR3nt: TGTGCCAGCAGCCACCCCGGGAGCTCCTACAATGAGCAGTTCTTC
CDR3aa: CASSHPGSSYNEQFF